This T cell receptor (beta chain) was found in a study of T cells after yellow fever vaccination. TCRdb redid the calling of the 5' RACE reads with MiXCR, one entry per CDR3 protein. The table lists 400,000 or so distinct CDR3 sequences, about 17% of them singletons. In this sample, this clonotype turned up a few times. The CDR3 has 13 amino acids. The ends lost 6 bases at V and 9 bases at J; junction bases unmatched: 7. Germline CDR1 MNHNS, CDR2 SASEGT. J is TRBJ2-1 and V is TRBV6-1; TRBD1 aligns across 8 bases. This TCR was sampled from a man younger than 35 who received the YFV17D yellow fever vaccine. The sample consisted of PBMCs, taken before the yellow fever booster vaccination. This CDR3 reads CASRPGQAPEQFF. For the CDR3, the DNA is TGTGCCAGCAGGCCGGGACAGGCACCTGAGCAGTTCTTC.